One sample yielded the 27 T cell receptor beta chains listed below, sequenced in a study of blood T cell repertoires in COVID-19. TCRdb's copy holds only in-frame clones and misses some; the assay was immunoSEQ multiplex PCR. The table includes approximately 220,000 clones, 75% to 90% detected once. Sequencing was performed on PBMCs or T cells enriched from blood (not recorded which). These receptor sequences come from a woman aged 40 to 49 with acute COVID-19.

The chain recombines TRBV2 with TRBJ2-5, with 11 nucleotides matching TRBD2. Germline assignment: CDR1 SNHLY and CDR2 FYNNEI. The CDR3 has 17 residues. The V gene end was trimmed by 4 bases and the J gene end by 1 base; junction bases not matched to a gene: 8. The CDR3: CASSAHTSGGFQETQYF. The CDR3 DNA follows: TGTGCCAGCAGTGCCCATACTAGCGGGGGATTCCAAGAGACCCAGTACTTC.

The chain recombines TRBV7-9 with TRBJ1-5; TRBD1 is a possible D gene (6 bases). This CDR3 contains 14 residues. In germline, CDR1 is SEHNR, CDR2 FQNEAQ (reference sequence). V was trimmed by 2 bases and J by 4 bases, leaving 9 bases between them. The CDR3 region is CASSLLGANQPQHF. DNA of the CDR3: TGTGCCAGCAGCTTATTGGGGGCAAATCAGCCCCAGCATTTT.

V is TRBV6-4 and J is TRBJ2-1, with 8 bases identical to TRBD1. Unmatched junction bases numbered 5, after V lost 0 bases and J lost 10 bases. Germline V CDR1 and CDR2: MRHNA, SNTAGT. CDR3 length: 14 amino acids. DNA of the CDR3: TGTGCCAGCAGTGACTCGGCAGGGGGCAACGAGCAGTTCTTC. It yields the protein CASSDSAGGNEQFF.

V gene TRBV5-3 combines with J gene TRBJ1-5, with 7 bases fitting TRBD1. TRBV5-3 is placed among ORFs of uncertain function. Trimming took 1 base from V and 3 from J; bases not matched to a gene: 10. This CDR3 is built from 17 residues. The CDR3 coding sequence is TGTGCCAGAAGCTTGCTTGGCACAGGGGTTAACAATCAGCCCCAGCATTTT. Its protein product is CARSLLGTGVNNQPQHF.

The chain uses TRBV6-5 and TRBJ1-1, with D tentatively TRBD1 (6 bases). The CDR3 runs to 15 residues. Germline loops: CDR1 MNHEY, CDR2 SVGAGI. V lost 2 bases and J lost 11, with 21 bases in between. DNA of the CDR3: TGTGCCAGCAGTTACGAGGGGGTCGGCGTTAGGTTTGCTTTCTTT. Residues: CASSYEGVGVRFAFF.

The gene calls are TRBV5-1 and TRBJ1-2; the D gene is possibly TRBD1 (6 bases). V dropped 5 bases and J dropped 6 bases, with 17 bases sitting between them. This CDR3 has 14 amino acids. Germline V lookup: CDR1 SGHRS, CDR2 YFSETQ. In DNA, the CDR3 is TGCGCCAGCAGTTCCGGCGGGGGGGCTGATGGCTACACCTTC. This translates into CASSSGGGADGYTF.

This clone appeared once. This CDR3 reads CASSVQGARYNEQFF. The CDR3 DNA sequence: TGTGCCAGCAGCGTCCAGGGGGCGAGGTACAATGAGCAGTTCTTC. The V and J genes are TRBV9 and TRBJ2-1; 8 bases fit TRBD1. This CDR3 is 15 amino acids long. The ends lost 2 bases at V and 4 bases at J; junction bases unmatched: 5. Germline CDR1 is SGDLS and CDR2 is YYNGEE.

The V and J genes are TRBV2 and TRBJ1-6; unclear D gene. Germline V gives CDR1 SNHLY, CDR2 FYNNEI. The V end was cut by 7 bases, the J end by 7 bases, with 11 bases between. CDR3 length equals 13 residues. In DNA, the CDR3 is TGTGCCAGCATAGGGAGAGGAAATTCACCCCTCCACTTT. Translating it yields CASIGRGNSPLHF.

The genes are TRBV29-1 and TRBJ2-7; 10 bases map to TRBD1. V gave up 2 bases and J gave up 0 bases; unmatched junction bases: 13. Looked up from germline, CDR1 is SQVTM and CDR2 is ANQGSEA. This CDR3 is built from 18 residues. This CDR3 is CSVELYPGQGPSSYEQYF. The CDR3 DNA follows: TGCAGCGTTGAACTTTATCCGGGACAGGGGCCGAGCTCCTACGAGCAGTACTTC.

This clone has only one observation. The V and J genes are TRBV5-6 and TRBJ2-5; tentatively, D is TRBD1 (6 bases). V lost 2 bases to trimming and J lost 2 bases, with 16 bases between them. Germline CDR1 SGHDT, CDR2 YYEEEE. The CDR3 totals 16 residues. CDR3 DNA: TGTGCCAGCAGCTTATCCCACAGGGTTGAGCAAGAGACCCAGTACTTC. It encodes CASSLSHRVEQETQYF.

The chain links TRBV7-9 to TRBJ1-2; 9 bases line up with TRBD1. This CDR3 contains 16 residues. Germline lookup yields CDR1 SEHNR and CDR2 FQNEAQ (reference sequence). The V gene end was trimmed by 5 bases and the J gene end by 1 base; junction bases not matched to a gene: 8. CDR3 sequence: CASSPEGQGLNYGYTF. CDR3 in DNA: TGTGCCAGCAGCCCTGAAGGACAGGGGCTTAACTATGGCTACACCTTC.

V is TRBV13 and J is TRBJ2-7; no reliable D call. The CDR3 length is 12 residues. The V end lost 3 bases, the J end lost 0 bases, and 3 bases lay between the germline ends. Germline V gene data show CDR1 as PRHDT and CDR2 as FYEKMQ (reference sequence). The CDR3 nucleotides read TGTGCCAGCAGCTTCTTCTCCTACGAGCAGTACTTC. Its protein is CASSFFSYEQYF.

The chain carries TRBV12-3 or TRBV12-4 and TRBJ2-3, with TRBD2 matching 10 bases. The CDR3 runs to 13 residues. V dropped 8 bases and J dropped 5; count of bases not matched to a gene: 4. CDR3 nucleotide sequence: TGTGCCAGCTATCTAGCGGGGGTAGATACGCAGTATTTT. It yields the protein CASYLAGVDTQYF.

This chain's CDR3 is CASSVGQAWGYTF. The CDR3 bases are TGTGCCAGCAGTGTAGGACAGGCGTGGGGCTACACCTTC. The V gene is TRBV27, the J gene TRBJ1-2, with TRBD1 matching 7 bases. Germline CDR1 is MNHEY and CDR2 is SMNVEV (reference sequence). CDR3 length equals 13 residues. Trimming at V came to 5 bases and at J to 8 bases, leaving 8 bases not matched to a gene.

The gene calls are TRBV4-1 and TRBJ1-6, with TRBD1 matching 7 bases. V shed 2 bases, J shed 8 bases, and the junction held 9 bases outside the gene matches. The CDR3 extends over 16 amino acids. Per germline, CDR1 MGHRA and CDR2 YSYEKL. CDR3 nucleotides: TGCGCCAGCAGCCAAAGCACCCGGGACAGATATTCACCCCTCCACTTT. As protein: CASSQSTRDRYSPLHF.

This sequence joins TRBV3-1 (or the pseudogene TRBV3-2) and TRBJ2-3, with TRBD2 identical over 7 bases. The V segment lost 1 base and the J segment 1 base; nucleotides outside the gene matches: 8. CDR1 LGHDT and CDR2 YNNKEL come from the germline V gene (reference sequence). The CDR3 is 17 residues long. The DNA of the CDR3 is TGTGCCAGCAGCCAAGTAATGTCGGGGGGTCGCACAGATACGCAGTATTTT. Translated: CASSQVMSGGRTDTQYF.

V gene TRBV7-9 combines with J gene TRBJ1-4; D not certain. With 1 base removed from V and 8 bases from J, the gap between germline ends came to 14 bases. The CDR3 contains 15 residues. Germline assignment: CDR1 SEHNR and CDR2 FQNEAQ (reference sequence). CDR3: CASSLVPPEAEKLFF. Here the CDR3 DNA reads TGTGCCAGCAGCTTAGTCCCCCCCGAGGCAGAAAAACTGTTTTTT.

The gene calls are TRBV5-3 and TRBJ2-2; 13 bases line up with TRBD2. TRBV5-3 is sorted into the ORF group, with uncertain function. J was trimmed by 7 bases and V by 2 bases; bases with no gene match: 8. The CDR3 is 17 amino acids. The CDR3 nucleotides read TGTGCCAGAAGCTTCGAACTAGCGGGGGGGCCGAGCGGGGAGCTGTTTTTT. Translation: CARSFELAGGPSGELFF.

The chain employs TRBV4-1 and TRBJ2-1; 10 bases line up with TRBD2. Per the germline V gene, CDR1 is MGHRA and CDR2 is YSYEKL. The CDR3 has 20 amino acids. With 3 bases clipped from V and 0 bases from J, the junction kept 14 bases outside the gene matches. The CDR3 region has the DNA TGCGCCAGCAGCCACAGATTAGCTAGCGGGGGTGGGAGCTCCTACAATGAGCAGTTCTTC. Translation: CASSHRLASGGGSSYNEQFF.

The V and J genes are TRBV27 and TRBJ1-6; tentatively, D is TRBD1 (5 bases). V was pared by 10 bases and J by 7 bases, with 14 bases between. CDR3 length equals 13 residues. CDR1 and CDR2 from the germline V gene are MNHEY and SMNVEV (reference sequence). The CDR3 loop is CATRAGSNSPLHF. The CDR3 DNA reads as TGTGCCACCCGCGCAGGGTCCAATTCACCCCTCCACTTT.

The rearrangement uses TRBV18 and TRBJ1-2, with unresolved D. The V gene's germline CDR1 is KGHSH and CDR2 LQKENI. The CDR3 runs to 15 residues. Trimming left V 3 bases short and J 0 bases short, with 11 bases between. CDR3 loop: CASSPWEGANYGYTF. The CDR3 DNA follows: TGTGCCAGCTCACCGTGGGAGGGTGCTAACTATGGCTACACCTTC.

The V gene is TRBV6-1, the J gene TRBJ2-5; a possible D gene is TRBD2 (7 bases). This CDR3 spans 16 amino acids. V gave up 4 bases and J gave up 4 bases, with 19 bases separating them. Germline V gene sequence: CDR1 MNHNS, CDR2 SASEGT. CDR3 nucleotide sequence: TGTGCCAGCAGTGTTCGGCGGGGGCCAGGTGCAGAGACCCAGTACTTC. It specifies CASSVRRGPGAETQYF.

CDR3 bases: TGTGCCAGCCGGCCGGGGGGGATAACATCTGAGGGCTACACCTTC. It translates to CASRPGGITSEGYTF. The V call is TRBV2, the J call TRBJ1-2; perhaps TRBD1 as D (5 bases). This CDR3 region has 15 residues. Germline-derived CDR1 and CDR2 are SNHLY and FYNNEI. Trimming pared 8 bases from V and 8 bases from J, leaving 24 bases between.

CDR3 sequence (DNA): TGCGCCAGCAGCAAGACAGGGTATGCAACTAATGAAAAACTGTTTTTT. Protein product: CASSKTGYATNEKLFF. The rearrangement uses TRBV10-2 and TRBJ1-4; 7 positions agree with TRBD1. Per the germline V gene, CDR1 is WSHSY and CDR2 is SAAADI. V lost 6 bases to trimming and J lost 0 bases; unmatched junction nucleotides: 7. CDR3 length equals 16 residues.

This rearrangement joins TRBV7-9 to TRBJ1-2; TRBD1 agrees at 8 bases. The V segment lost 11 bases and the J segment 3 bases; nucleotides outside the gene matches: 8. Germline V gene lookup returns CDR1 SEHNR and CDR2 FQNEAQ (reference sequence). This CDR3 comprises 13 residues. CDR3 region: CARPGGTDYGYTF. The CDR3 DNA is TGTGCCCGGCCAGGGGGCACGGACTATGGCTACACCTTC. Full variable domain (missing parts from reference TRBV7-9 and TRBJ1-2): DTGVSQNPRHKITKRGQNVTFRCDPISEHNRLYWYRQTLGQGPEFLTYFQNEAQLEKSRLLSDRFSAERPKGSFSTLEIQRTEQGDSAMYLCARPGGTDYGYTFGSGTRLTVV.

This clone appeared once. V gene TRBV7-6 combines with J gene TRBJ2-7, with 8 positions matching TRBD1. There are 14 residues in the CDR3. CDR1 and CDR2 (germline): SGHVS, FNYEAQ. With V trimmed by 3 bases and J by 2 bases, 3 bases remained unmatched. CDR3 nucleotide sequence: TGTGCCAGCAGCTTGGGCAGGGGGCCCTACGAGCAGTACTTC. Translating it yields CASSLGRGPYEQYF.

The chain is built from TRBV5-1 and TRBJ1-1, with 9 bases identical to TRBD1. V trimming: 2 bases; J trimming: 10 bases; junction bases outside the gene matches: 3. CDR3 length: 12 amino acids. Germline lookup yields CDR1 SGHRS and CDR2 YFSETQ. CDR3 protein: CASSLDRGGAFF. The CDR3 DNA reads as TGCGCCAGCAGCTTAGACAGGGGGGGAGCTTTCTTT.